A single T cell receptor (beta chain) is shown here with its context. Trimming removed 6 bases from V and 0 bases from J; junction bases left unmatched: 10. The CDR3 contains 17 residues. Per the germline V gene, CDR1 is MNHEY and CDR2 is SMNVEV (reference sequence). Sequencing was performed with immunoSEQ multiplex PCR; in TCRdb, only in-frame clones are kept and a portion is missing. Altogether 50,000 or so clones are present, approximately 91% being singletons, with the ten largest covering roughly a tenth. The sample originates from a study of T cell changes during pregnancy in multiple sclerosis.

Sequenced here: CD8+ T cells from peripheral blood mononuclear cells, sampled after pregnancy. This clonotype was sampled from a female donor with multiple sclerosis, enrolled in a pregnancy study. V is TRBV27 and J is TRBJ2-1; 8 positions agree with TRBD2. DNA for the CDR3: TGTGCCAGCAGCTACACTCAGCGGGGGATCTCCTACAATGAGCAGTTCTTC. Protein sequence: CASSYTQRGISYNEQFF.